The next 7 T cell receptor beta chains were all read from a single sample in a study of shared clonotypes between healthy human individuals. Clones were read by immunoSEQ multiplex PCR, and TCRdb kept only the in-frame ones, dropping some. The data hold 950,000 to 1,100,000 clones, with roughly 80% observed a single time. Sequencing was carried out using memory CD4+ T cells sorted from blood. Subset indicated: CD45RA-negative fraction. The receptors here all came from a man aged 18-30 years in good health.

This clone appeared once. The V call is TRBV30, the J call TRBJ2-2; no firm D call. The CDR3 totals 15 residues. Germline CDR1 reads GTSNPN; CDR2 reads SVGIG (reference sequence). The V end was cut by 0 bases, the J end by 6 bases, with 14 bases between. The CDR3 is CAWSVQGQGSGELFF. As DNA, the CDR3 is TGTGCCTGGAGTGTACAAGGTCAAGGTTCCGGGGAGCTGTTTTTT.

This rearrangement joins TRBV15 to TRBJ1-5; TRBD1 might be the D (6 bases). The CDR3 spans 15 residues. Trimming removed 5 bases at V and 0 bases at J, with 11 bases between. Per germline, CDR1 LNHNV and CDR2 YYDKDF (reference sequence). The CDR3 bases are TGTGCCACCAGCCCGGGACAACATAGCAATCAGCCCCAGCATTTT. Protein product: CATSPGQHSNQPQHF.

As concerns this clone: A read error may explain this, as a much larger clone is one base away. Other DNA sequences from this sample encode an identical CDR3 as well. The chain links TRBV10-3 to TRBJ1-1; D is possibly TRBD1 (5 bases). This CDR3 contains 13 residues. Trimming shortened V by 3 bases and J by 0 bases, and 5 bases separated the two germline ends. From germline, CDR1 is ENHRY and CDR2 SYGVKD. The CDR3 DNA follows: TGTGCCATCAGTGACAGGGTGAACACTGAAGCTTTCTTT. This sequence encodes CAISDRVNTEAFF.

Comment on this clone: Other DNA sequences within the sample encode an identical CDR3. The chain couples TRBV4-3 to TRBJ2-1; either TRBD1 or TRBD2 may fit D (5 bases each). From germline, CDR1 is LGHNA and CDR2 YSLEER. This CDR3 is built from 15 residues. Trimming cost V 0 bases and J 2 bases, with 8 bases left between them. CDR3 coding DNA: TGCGCCAGCAGCCAAGAGGTGGGGGCCTACAATGAGCAGTTCTTC. As protein: CASSQEVGAYNEQFF.

The genes are TRBV9 and TRBJ2-5; 8 bases agree with TRBD2. The CDR3 is 14 amino acids. CDR1 SGDLS and CDR2 YYNGEE come from the germline V gene. V lost 3 bases, J lost 7 bases, and 8 bases stayed unmatched. The CDR3 coding sequence is TGTGCCAGCAGCGCTAGCGGGTCCGTCGGGACCCAGTACTTC. Its protein product is CASSASGSVGTQYF.

This chain uses TRBV19 with TRBJ2-6, with 7 positions matching TRBD1. The junction had 4 bases not matched to a gene; V was cut back by 6 bases and J by 2 bases. Germline V gene lookup returns CDR1 LNHDA and CDR2 SQIVND (reference sequence). The CDR3 runs to 15 residues. CDR3 DNA: TGTGCCAGTAGCCGGACAGGACCTGGGGCCAACGTCCTGACTTTC. Translated: CASSRTGPGANVLTF. Based on the CDR3 plus reference TRBV19 and TRBJ2-6, the full variable domain is DGGITQSPKYLFRKEGQNVTLSCEQNLNHDAMYWYRQDPGQGLRLIYYSQIVNDFQKGDIAEGYSVSREKKESFPLTVTSAQKNPTAFYLCASSRTGPGANVLTFGAGSRLTVL.

The V gene is TRBV9, the J gene TRBJ1-1; TRBD1 might be the D (6 bases). CDR3 length: 15 residues. V lost 4 bases and J lost 5, with 18 bases in between. In germline, CDR1 is SGDLS, CDR2 YYNGEE. CDR3 loop: CASSPNTGFVTEAFF. In nucleotides, the CDR3 is TGTGCCAGCAGCCCTAATACAGGGTTTGTAACTGAAGCTTTCTTT.